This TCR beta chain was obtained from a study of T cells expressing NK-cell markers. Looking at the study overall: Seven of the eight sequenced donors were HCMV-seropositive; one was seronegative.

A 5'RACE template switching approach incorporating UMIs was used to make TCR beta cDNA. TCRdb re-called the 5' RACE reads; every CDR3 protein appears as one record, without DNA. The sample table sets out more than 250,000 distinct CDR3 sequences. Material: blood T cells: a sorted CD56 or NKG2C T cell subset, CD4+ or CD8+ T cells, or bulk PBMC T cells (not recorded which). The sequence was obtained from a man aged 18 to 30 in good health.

CDR3 sequence: CSARTDLTGAGNTIYF. The chain is built from TRBV20-1 and TRBJ1-3; the D gene TCRdb calls, TRBD1, cannot be checked with no DNA. The germline V gene encodes CDR1 DFQATT and CDR2 SNEGSKA (reference sequence). The CDR3 is made up of 16 amino acids.